This T cell receptor beta chain emerged from a study of blood T cell repertoires in COVID-19. Across the study: Both acute and convalescent COVID-19 samples were obtained from the United States, Italy and Spain.

Assay: immunoSEQ multiplex PCR; the TCRdb copy retains only in-frame clones and omits some. The sample includes about 180,000 clones, 85% to 90% seen only once; the top ten take roughly an eighth. Looked up from germline, CDR1 is SGHTA and CDR2 is FQGTGA. The V end was cut by 1 base, the J end by 4 bases, with 13 bases between. This CDR3 is 15 amino acids long. The chain carries TRBV7-3 and TRBJ1-2; a possible D gene is TRBD1 (6 bases). The sequence derives from a woman in her seventies with COVID-19, enrolled during active disease. Sequencing was performed on peripheral blood. In DNA, the CDR3 is TGTGCCAGCAGCTTAAAACAGGGCATGAGCTATGGCTACACCTTC. Its protein product is CASSLKQGMSYGYTF.